Detailed here is one TCR beta chain. The antigen is unknown. This sample stems from a study of graft-versus-host responses after intestinal transplantation. Losses at the gene ends were 7 bases for V and 4 bases for J; bases not matched to a gene: 12. CDR1 is MDHEN, CDR2 SYDVKM, per germline. This CDR3 contains 15 residues. Method: immunoSEQ multiplex PCR; TCRdb's copy keeps in-frame clones and lacks some. The table lists 65,000 to 85,000 clones, around 86% of them singletons. This TCR was recovered from a human donor who was the organ donor for an intestinal transplant. The specimen comprised unstimulated CD8+ T cells sorted from spleen or lymph node cells, sampled before transplant. The rearrangement links TRBV28 to TRBJ1-1, with 7 bases lining up with TRBD1. The CDR3 loop reads CASTRPQGEVTEAFF. For the CDR3, the DNA is TGTGCCAGCACCCGCCCGCAGGGGGAGGTCACTGAAGCTTTCTTT.